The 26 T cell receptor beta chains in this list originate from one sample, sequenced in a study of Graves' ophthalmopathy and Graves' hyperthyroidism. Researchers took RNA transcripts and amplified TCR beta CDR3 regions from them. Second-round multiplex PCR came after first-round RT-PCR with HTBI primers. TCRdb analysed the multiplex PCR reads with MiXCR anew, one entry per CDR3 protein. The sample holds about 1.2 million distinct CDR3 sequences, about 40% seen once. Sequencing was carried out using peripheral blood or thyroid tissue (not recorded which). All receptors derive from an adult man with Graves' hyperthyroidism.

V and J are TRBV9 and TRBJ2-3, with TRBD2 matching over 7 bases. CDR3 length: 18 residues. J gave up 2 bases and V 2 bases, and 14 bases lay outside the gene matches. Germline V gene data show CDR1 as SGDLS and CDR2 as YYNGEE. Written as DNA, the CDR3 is TGTGCCAGCAGCGTGACCGGAGCCCGCGGGAGCCTCACAGATACGCAGTATTTT. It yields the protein CASSVTGARGSLTDTQYF.

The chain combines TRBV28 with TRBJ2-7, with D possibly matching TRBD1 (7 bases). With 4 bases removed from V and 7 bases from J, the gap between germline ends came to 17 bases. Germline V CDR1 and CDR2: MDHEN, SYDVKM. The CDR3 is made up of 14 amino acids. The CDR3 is CASSSSSRGEEQYF. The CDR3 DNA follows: TGTGCCAGCAGTTCATCCTCCAGGGGGGAGGAGCAGTACTTC.

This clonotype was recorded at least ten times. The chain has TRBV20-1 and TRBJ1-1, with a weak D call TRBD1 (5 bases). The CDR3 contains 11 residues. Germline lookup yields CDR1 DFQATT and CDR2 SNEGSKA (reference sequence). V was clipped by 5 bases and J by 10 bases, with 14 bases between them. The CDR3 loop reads CSAARGRGAFF. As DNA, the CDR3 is TGCAGTGCTGCCCGGGGCCGGGGAGCTTTCTTT.

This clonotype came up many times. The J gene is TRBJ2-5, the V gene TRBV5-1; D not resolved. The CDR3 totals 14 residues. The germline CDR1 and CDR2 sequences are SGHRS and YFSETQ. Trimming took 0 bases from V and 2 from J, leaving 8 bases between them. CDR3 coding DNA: TGCGCCAGCAGCTTGGTCAGAGGTCAAGAGACCCAGTACTTC. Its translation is CASSLVRGQETQYF.

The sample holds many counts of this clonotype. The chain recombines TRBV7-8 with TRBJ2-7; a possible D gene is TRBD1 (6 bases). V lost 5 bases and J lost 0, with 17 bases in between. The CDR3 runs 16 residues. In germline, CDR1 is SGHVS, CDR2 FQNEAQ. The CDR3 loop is CASSDYRVSGSYEQYF. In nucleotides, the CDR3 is TGTGCCAGCAGCGATTACAGGGTGAGCGGCTCCTACGAGCAGTACTTC.

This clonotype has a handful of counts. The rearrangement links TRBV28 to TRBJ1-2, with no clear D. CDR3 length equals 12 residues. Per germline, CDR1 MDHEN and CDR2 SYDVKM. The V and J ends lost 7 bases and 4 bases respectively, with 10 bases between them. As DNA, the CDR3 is TGTGCCAGCATCGGTAGAGCCTATGGCTACACCTTC. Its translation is CASIGRAYGYTF.

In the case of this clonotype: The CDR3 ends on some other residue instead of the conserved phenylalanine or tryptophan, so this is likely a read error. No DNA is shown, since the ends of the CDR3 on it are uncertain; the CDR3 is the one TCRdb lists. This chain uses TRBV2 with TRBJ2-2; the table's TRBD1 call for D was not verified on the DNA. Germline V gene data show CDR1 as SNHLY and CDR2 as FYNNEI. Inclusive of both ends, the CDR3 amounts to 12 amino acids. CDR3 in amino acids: CASSGNRGDRAG.

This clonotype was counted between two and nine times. The CDR3 spells CASSPFIGTGANVLTF. The CDR3 bases are TGCGCCAGCAGCCCGTTTATTGGTACTGGGGCCAACGTCCTGACTTTC. This chain joins TRBV4-3 and TRBJ2-6; D gene ambiguous. V was pared by 4 bases and J by 2 bases, with 12 bases between. There are 16 residues in the CDR3. CDR1 LGHNA and CDR2 YSLEER come from the germline V gene.

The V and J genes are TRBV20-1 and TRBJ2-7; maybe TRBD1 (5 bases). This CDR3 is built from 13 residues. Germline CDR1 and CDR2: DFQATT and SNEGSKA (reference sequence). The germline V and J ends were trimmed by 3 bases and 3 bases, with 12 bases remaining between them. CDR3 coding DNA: TGCAGTGCTAGGGCAACAGGAGTCTACGAGCAGTACTTC. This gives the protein CSARATGVYEQYF.

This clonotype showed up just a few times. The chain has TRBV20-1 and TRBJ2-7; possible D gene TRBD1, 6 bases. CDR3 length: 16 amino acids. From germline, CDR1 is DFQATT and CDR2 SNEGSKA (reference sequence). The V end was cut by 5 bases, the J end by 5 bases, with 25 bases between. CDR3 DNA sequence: TGCAGTGCTCCACTCGGGACACCCGGGATGAAGAACGAGCAGTACTTC. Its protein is CSAPLGTPGMKNEQYF.

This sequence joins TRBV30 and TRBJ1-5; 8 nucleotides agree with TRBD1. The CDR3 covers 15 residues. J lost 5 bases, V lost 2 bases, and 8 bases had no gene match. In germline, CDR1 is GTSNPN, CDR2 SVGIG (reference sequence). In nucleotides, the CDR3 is TGTGCCTGGAGTTCCTCGGGGACAGGCCATCAGCCCCAGCATTTT. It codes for CAWSSSGTGHQPQHF.

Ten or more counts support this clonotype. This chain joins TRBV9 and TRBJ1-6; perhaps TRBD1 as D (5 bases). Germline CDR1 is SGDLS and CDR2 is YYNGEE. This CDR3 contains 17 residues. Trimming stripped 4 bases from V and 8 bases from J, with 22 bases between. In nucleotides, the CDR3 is TGTGCCAGCAGCACAACCGGGACGTCTTGGTTTTATTCACCCCTCCACTTT. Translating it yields CASSTTGTSWFYSPLHF.

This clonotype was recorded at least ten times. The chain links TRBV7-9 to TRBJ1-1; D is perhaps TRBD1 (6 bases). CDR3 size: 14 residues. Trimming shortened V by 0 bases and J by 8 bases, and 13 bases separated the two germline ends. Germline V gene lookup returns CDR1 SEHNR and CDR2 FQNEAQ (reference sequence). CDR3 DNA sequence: TGTGCCAGCAGCTTAGCGTTTGAGGGGGGAGAAGCTTTCTTT. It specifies CASSLAFEGGEAFF.

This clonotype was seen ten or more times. CDR3 sequence reads: CASILQEGNYGYTF. The DNA of the CDR3 is TGTGCCAGCATCCTACAGGAGGGAAACTATGGCTACACCTTC. The V gene is TRBV6-1, the J gene TRBJ1-2; D may be TRBD1 (5 bases). The germline CDR1 and CDR2 sequences are MNHNS and SASEGT. The CDR3 extends over 14 amino acids. V was trimmed by 7 bases and J by 2 bases, leaving 14 bases between them.

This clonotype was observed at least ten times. The CDR3 reads CASRDQVDSYEQYF. CDR3 nucleotides: TGCGCCAGCAGGGACCAGGTGGACTCCTACGAGCAGTACTTC. The chain recombines TRBV5-1 with TRBJ2-7, with D hard to call. Germline CDR1 reads SGHRS; CDR2 reads YFSETQ. Trimming cost V 5 bases and J 0 bases, with 12 bases left between them. The length of the CDR3 is 14 residues.

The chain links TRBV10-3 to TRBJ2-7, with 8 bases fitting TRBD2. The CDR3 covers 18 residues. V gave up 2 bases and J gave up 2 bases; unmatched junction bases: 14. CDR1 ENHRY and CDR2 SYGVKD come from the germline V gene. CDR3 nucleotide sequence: TGTGCCATCAGTGAGCGCGGGGCAGCGGGAGTGGGCCCCTACGAGCAGTACTTC. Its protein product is CAISERGAAGVGPYEQYF.

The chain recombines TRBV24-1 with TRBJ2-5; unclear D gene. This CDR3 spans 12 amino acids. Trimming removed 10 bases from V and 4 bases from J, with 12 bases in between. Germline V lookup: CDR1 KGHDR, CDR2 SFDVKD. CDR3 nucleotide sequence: TGTGCCACGGGTGGACCAGGAGAGACCCAGTACTTC. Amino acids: CATGGPGETQYF.

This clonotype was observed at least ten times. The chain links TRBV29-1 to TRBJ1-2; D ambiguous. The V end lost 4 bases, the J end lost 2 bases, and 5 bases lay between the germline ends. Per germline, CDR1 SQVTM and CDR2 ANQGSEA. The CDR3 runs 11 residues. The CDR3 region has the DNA TGCAGCGTTGCGCAGAACTATGGCTACACCTTC. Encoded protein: CSVAQNYGYTF.

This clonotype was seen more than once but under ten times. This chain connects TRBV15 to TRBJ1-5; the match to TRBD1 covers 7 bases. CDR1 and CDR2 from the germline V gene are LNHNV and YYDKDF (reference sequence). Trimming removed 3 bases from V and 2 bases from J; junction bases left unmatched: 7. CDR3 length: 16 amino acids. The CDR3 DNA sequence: TGTGCCACCAGCAGCCCCGGGACAGCCCGCAATCAGCCCCAGCATTTT. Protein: CATSSPGTARNQPQHF.

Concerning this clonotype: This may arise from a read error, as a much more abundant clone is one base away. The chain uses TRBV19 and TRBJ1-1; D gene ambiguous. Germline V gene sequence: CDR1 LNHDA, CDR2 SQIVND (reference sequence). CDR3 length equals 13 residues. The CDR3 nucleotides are TGTGCCAGTACTTTTGGACCAGACACTGAAGCTCTCTTT. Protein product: CASTFGPDTEALF.

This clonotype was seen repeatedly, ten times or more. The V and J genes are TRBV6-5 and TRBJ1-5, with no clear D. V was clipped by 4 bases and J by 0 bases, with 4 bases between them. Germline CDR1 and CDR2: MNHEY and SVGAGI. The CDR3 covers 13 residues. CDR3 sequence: CASSSASNQPQHF. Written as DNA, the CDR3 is TGTGCCAGCAGTTCCGCTAGCAATCAGCCCCAGCATTTT.

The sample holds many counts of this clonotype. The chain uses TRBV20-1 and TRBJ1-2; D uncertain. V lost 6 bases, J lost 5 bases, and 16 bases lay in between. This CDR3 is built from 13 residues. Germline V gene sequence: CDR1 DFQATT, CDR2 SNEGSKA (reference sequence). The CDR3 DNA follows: TGCAGTGCCCACCCGGCAGGCAGTTATGGCTACACCTTC. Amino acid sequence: CSAHPAGSYGYTF.

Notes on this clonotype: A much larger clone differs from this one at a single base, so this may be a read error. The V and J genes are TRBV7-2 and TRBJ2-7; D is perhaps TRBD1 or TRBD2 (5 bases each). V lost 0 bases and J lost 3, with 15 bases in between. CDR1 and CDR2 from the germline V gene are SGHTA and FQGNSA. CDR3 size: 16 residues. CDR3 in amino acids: CASSLAVGVRFYEQYF. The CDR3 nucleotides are TGTGCCAGCAGCTTAGCTGTGGGGGTGAGATTCTACGAGCAGTACTTC.

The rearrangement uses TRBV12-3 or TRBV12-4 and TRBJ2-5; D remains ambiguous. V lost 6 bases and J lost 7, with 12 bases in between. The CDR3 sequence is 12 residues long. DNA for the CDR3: TGTGCCAGCAGGACTCCCAGAGGGACCCAGTACTTC. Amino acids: CASRTPRGTQYF.

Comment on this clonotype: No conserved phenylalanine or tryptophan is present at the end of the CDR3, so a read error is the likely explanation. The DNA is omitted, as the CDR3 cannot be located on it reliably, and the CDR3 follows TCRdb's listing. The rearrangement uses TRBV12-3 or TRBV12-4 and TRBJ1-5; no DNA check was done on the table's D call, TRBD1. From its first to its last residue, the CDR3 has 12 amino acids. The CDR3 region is CASSPASPGSAR.

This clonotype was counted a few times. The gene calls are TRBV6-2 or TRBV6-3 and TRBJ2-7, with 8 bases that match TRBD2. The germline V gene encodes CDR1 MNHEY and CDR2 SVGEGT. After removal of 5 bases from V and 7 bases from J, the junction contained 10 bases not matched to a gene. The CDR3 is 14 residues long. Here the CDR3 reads CASSSGAGVHEQYF. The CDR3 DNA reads TGTGCCAGCAGTAGTGGAGCGGGAGTGCATGAGCAGTACTTC.